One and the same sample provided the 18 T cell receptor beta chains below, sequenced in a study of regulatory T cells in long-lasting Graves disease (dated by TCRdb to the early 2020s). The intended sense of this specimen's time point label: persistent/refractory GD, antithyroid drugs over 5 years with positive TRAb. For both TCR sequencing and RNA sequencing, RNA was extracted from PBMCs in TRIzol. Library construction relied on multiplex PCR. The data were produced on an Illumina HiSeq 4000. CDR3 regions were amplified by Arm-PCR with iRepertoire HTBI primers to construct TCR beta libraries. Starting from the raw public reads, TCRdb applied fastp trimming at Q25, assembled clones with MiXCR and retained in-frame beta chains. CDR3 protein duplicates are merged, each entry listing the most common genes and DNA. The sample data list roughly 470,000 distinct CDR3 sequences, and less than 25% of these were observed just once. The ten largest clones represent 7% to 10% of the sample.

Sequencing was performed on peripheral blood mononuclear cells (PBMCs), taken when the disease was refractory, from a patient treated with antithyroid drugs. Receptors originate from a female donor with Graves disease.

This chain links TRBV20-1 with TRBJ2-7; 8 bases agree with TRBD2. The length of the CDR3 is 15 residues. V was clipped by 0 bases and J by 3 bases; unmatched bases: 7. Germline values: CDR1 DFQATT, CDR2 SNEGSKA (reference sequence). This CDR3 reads CSARDPLAAYYEQYF. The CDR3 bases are TGCAGTGCTAGAGATCCACTAGCGGCGTACTACGAGCAGTACTTC.

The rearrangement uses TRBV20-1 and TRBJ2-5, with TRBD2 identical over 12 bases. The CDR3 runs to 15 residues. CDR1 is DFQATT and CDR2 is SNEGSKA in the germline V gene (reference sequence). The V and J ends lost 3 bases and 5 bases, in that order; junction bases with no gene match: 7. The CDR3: CSAREASGRAETQYF. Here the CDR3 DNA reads TGCAGTGCTAGGGAGGCTAGCGGGAGGGCGGAGACCCAGTACTTC.

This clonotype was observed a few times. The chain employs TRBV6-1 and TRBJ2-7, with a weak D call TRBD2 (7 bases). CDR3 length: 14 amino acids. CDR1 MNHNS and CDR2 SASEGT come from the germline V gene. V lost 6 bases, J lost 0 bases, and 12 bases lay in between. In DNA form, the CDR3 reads TGTGCCAGCAGCCGGGGGGCCAGCTCCTACGAGCAGTACTTC. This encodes CASSRGASSYEQYF.

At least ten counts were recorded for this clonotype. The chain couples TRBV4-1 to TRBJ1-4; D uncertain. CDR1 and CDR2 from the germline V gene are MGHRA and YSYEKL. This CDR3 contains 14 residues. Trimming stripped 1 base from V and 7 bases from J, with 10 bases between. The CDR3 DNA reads TGCGCCAGCAGCCAAGCCGTAAGAGCTGAAAAACTGTTTTTT. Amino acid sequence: CASSQAVRAEKLFF.

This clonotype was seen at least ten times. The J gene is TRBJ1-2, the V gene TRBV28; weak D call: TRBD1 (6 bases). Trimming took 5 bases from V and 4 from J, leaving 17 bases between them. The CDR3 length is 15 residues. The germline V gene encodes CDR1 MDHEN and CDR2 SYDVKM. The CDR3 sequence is CASSPQGPLGYGYTF. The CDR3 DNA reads TGTGCCAGCAGTCCACAGGGACCCCTGGGCTATGGCTACACCTTC.

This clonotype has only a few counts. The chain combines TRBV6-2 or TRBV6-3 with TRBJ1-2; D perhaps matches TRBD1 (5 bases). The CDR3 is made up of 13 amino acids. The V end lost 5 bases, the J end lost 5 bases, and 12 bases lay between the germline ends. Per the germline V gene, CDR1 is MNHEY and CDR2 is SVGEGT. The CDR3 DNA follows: TGTGCCAGCAGTCCCGACAGTCCTTATGGCTACACCTTC. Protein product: CASSPDSPYGYTF.

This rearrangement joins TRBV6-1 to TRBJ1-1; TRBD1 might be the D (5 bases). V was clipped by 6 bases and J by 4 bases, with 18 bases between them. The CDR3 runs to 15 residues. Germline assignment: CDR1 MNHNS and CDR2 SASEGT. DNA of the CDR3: TGTGCCAGCAGAGACCCTTGGCAGGGCGGCACTGAAGCTTTCTTT. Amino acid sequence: CASRDPWQGGTEAFF.

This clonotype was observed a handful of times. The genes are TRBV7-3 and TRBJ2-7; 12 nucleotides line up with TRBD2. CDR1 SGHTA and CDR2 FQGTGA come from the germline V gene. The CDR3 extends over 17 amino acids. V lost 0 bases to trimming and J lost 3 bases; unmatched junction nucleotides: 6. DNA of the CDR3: TGTGCCAGCAGCTTAACGGGACGACTAGCGGGAGACTACGAGCAGTACTTC. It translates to CASSLTGRLAGDYEQYF.

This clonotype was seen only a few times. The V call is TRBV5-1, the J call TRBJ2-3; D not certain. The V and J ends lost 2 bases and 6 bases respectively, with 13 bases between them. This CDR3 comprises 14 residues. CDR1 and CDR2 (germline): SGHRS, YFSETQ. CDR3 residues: CASSFSPTADTQYF. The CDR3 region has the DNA TGCGCCAGCAGCTTTTCTCCAACGGCGGATACGCAGTATTTT.

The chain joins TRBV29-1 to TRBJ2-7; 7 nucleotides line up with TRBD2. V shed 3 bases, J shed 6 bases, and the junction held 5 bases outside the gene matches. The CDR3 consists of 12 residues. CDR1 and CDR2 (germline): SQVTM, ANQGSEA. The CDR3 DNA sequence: TGCAGCGTTGATGGGGGAGGGCGCGAGCAGTACTTC. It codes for CSVDGGGREQYF.

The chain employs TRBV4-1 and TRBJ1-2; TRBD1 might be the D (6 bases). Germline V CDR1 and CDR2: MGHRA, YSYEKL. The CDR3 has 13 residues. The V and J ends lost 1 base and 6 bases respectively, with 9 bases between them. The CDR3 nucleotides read TGCGCCAGCAGCCAAGTGGGGACAAATGGCTACACCTTC. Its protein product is CASSQVGTNGYTF.

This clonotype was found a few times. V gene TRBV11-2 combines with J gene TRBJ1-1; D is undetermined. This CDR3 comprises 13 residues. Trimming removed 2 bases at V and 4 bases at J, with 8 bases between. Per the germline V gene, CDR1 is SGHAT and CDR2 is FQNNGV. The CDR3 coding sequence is TGTGCCAGCAGCTTAAAGGTCCCCACTGAAGCTTTCTTT. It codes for CASSLKVPTEAFF.

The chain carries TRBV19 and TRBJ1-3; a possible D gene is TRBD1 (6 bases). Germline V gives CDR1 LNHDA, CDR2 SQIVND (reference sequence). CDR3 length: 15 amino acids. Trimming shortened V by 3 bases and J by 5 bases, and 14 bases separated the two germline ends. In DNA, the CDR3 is TGTGCCAGTAGTATTGGATTGGGGGCTCGAAACACCATATATTTT. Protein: CASSIGLGARNTIYF.

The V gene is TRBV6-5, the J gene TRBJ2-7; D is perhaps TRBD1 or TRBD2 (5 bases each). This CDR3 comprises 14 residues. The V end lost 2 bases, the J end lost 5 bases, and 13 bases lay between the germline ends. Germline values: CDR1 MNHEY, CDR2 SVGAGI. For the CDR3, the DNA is TGTGCCAGCAGTTACGGGGGAATCACCCACGAGCAGTACTTC. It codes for CASSYGGITHEQYF.

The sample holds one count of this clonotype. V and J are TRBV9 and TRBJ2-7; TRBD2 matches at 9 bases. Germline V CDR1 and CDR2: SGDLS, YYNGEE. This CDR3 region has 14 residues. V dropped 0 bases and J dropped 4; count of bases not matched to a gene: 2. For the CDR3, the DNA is TGTGCCAGCAGCGTAGTCAGCGGGAGGTACGAGCAGTACTTC. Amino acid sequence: CASSVVSGRYEQYF. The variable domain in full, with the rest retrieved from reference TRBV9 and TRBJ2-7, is DSGVTQTPKHLITATGQRVTLRCSPRSGDLSVYWYQQSLDQGLQFLIQYYNGEERAKGNILERFSAQQFPDLHSELNLSSLELGDSALYFCASSVVSGRYEQYFGPGTRLTVT.

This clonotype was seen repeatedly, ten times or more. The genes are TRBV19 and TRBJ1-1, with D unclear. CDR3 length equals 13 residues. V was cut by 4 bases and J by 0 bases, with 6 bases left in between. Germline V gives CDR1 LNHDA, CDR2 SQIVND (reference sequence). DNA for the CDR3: TGTGCCAGTAGTAACAGCCTGAACACTGAAGCTTTCTTT. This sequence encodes CASSNSLNTEAFF.

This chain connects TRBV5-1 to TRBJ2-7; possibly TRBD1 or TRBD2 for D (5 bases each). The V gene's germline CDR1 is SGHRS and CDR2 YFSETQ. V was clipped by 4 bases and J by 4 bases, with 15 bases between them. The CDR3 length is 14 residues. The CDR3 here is CASSTQGVPYEQYF. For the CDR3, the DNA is TGCGCCAGCAGCACCCAGGGAGTCCCTTACGAGCAGTACTTC.

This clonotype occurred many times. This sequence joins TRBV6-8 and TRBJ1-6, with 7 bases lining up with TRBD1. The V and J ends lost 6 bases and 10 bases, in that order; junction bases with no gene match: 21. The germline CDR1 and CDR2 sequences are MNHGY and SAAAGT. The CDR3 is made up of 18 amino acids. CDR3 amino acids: CASSHGGDRENGGSPLHF. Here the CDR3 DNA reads TGTGCCAGCAGCCATGGGGGTGACAGGGAAAACGGGGGATCACCCCTCCACTTT.